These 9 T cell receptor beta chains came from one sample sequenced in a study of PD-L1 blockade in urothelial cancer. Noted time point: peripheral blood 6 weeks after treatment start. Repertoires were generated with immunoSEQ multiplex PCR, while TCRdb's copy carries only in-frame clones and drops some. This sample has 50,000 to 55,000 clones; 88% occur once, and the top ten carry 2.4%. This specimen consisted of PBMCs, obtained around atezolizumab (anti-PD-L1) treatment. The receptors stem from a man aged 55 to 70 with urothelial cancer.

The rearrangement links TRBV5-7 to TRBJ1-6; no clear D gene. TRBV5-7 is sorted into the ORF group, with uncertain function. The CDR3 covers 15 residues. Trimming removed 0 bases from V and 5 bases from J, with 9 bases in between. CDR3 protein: CASSLVSMHNSPLHF. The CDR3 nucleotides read TGTGCCAGCAGCTTGGTCAGTATGCATAATTCACCCCTCCACTTT.

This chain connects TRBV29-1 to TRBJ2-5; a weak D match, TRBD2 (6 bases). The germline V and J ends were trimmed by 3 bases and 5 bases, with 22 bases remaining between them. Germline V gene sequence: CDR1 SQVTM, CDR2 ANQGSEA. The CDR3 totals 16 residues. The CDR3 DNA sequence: TGCAGCGTTGACCTCCTGACGGGAGCCAATGGGGAGACCCAGTACTTC. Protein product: CSVDLLTGANGETQYF.

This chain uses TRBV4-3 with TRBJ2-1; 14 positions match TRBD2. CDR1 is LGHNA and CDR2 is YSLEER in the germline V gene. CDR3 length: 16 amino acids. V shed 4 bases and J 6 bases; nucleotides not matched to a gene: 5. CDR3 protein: CASSRAGTSGSNEQFF. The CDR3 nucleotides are TGCGCCAGCAGCCGTGCTGGGACTAGCGGGAGCAATGAGCAGTTCTTC.

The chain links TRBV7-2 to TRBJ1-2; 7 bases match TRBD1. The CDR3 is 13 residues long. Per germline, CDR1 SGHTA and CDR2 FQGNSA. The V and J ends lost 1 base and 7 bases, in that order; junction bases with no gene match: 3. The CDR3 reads CASSLVTGSGYTF. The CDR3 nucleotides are TGTGCCAGCAGCTTAGTGACAGGGTCTGGCTACACCTTC.

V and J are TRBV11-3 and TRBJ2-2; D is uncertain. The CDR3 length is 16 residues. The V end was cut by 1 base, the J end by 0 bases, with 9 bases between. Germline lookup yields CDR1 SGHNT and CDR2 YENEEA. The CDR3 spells CASSLVVWPNTGELFF. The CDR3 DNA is TGTGCCAGCAGCTTAGTGGTTTGGCCGAACACCGGGGAGCTGTTTTTT.

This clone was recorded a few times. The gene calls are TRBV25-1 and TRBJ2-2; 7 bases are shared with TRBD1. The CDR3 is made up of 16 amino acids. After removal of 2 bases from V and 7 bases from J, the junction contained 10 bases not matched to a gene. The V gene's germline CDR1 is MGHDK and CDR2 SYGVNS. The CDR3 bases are TGTGCCAGCAGTGAAGATAAGGGGGCGAGAAACGGGGAGCTGTTTTTT. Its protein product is CASSEDKGARNGELFF.

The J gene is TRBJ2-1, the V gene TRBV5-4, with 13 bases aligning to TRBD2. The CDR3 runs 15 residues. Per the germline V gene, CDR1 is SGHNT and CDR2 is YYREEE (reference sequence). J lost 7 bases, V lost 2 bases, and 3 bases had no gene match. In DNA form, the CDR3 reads TGTGCCAGCAGCTTTAGGACTAGCGGGAGAAATGAGCAGTTCTTC. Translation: CASSFRTSGRNEQFF.

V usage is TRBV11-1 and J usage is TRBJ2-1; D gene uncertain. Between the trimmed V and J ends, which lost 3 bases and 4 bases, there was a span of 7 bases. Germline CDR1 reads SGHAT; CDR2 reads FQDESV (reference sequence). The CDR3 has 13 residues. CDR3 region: CASSFGDYNEQFF. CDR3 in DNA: TGTGCCAGCAGCTTTGGAGATTACAATGAGCAGTTCTTC.

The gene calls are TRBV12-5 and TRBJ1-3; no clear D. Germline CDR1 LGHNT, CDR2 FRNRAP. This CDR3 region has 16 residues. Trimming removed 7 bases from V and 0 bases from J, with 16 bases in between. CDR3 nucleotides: TGTGCTAGTGTCCTCCTCTCAGTGAACTCTGGAAACACCATATATTTT. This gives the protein CASVLLSVNSGNTIYF.